These 23 T cell receptor beta chains were sequenced from one sample in a study of post-analysis software for immune sequencing data (dated by TCRdb to between 2014 and 2016). The library relied on PCR. The sequencer was an Illumina HiSeq 2500. Unique molecular identifiers were incorporated into TCR beta cDNA libraries to reduce PCR and sequencing biases. TCRdb's own reprocessing of the public reads used fastp at Q25 and MiXCR and kept productive beta chains. Each record represents a unique CDR3 protein, reported with the most common genes and DNA among its rows. For this sample the table gives hundreds of thousands of distinct CDR3 sequences, of which around 60% were detected only once. The ten largest clones take up around 11% of the sample. Antigens for these TCRs are unknown. Broad study findings and their caveats: Significantly higher frequencies in patients than in controls were found for about five TRBV segments, including TRBV5-6, TRBV5-1 and TRBV20-1.

Sequenced: blood. Every receptor here comes from a girl aged 2-10 years with multiple sclerosis.

This clonotype has only a few counts. This chain uses TRBV20-1 with TRBJ1-5; maybe TRBD1 (6 bases). The CDR3 contains 14 residues. Germline CDR1 reads DFQATT; CDR2 reads SNEGSKA (reference sequence). Trimming stripped 0 bases from V and 3 bases from J, with 9 bases between. CDR3 loop: CSARETGFNQPQHF. CDR3 DNA: TGCAGTGCTAGAGAAACAGGGTTCAATCAGCCCCAGCATTTT.

This chain links TRBV5-5 with TRBJ2-5; D perhaps matches TRBD2 (5 bases). V was cut by 4 bases and J by 11 bases, with 24 bases left in between. The CDR3 is made up of 15 amino acids. The germline V gene encodes CDR1 SGHKS and CDR2 YYEKEE (reference sequence). The chain's CDR3 is CASSMRVSTFGEQYF. For the CDR3, the DNA is TGTGCCAGCAGCATGAGAGTCTCGACTTTTGGGGAGCAGTACTTC.

This sequence joins TRBV29-1 and TRBJ2-7; TRBD1 aligns across 7 bases. Trimming removed 7 bases from V and 0 bases from J; junction bases left unmatched: 6. CDR3 size: 13 residues. CDR1 is SQVTM, CDR2 ANQGSEA, per germline. The CDR3 nucleotides read TGCAGCGGCCGGGACAGCCTCTCCTACGAGCAGTACTTC. Its translation is CSGRDSLSYEQYF.

The chain couples TRBV7-8 to TRBJ2-3, with 10 bases aligning to TRBD1. CDR3 length: 14 amino acids. The germline V gene has CDR1 SGHVS and CDR2 FQNEAQ. V shed 5 bases and J 6 bases; nucleotides not matched to a gene: 5. CDR3 amino acids: CASSRDRGQDTQYF. The DNA for the CDR3 is TGTGCCAGCAGCAGAGACAGGGGGCAGGATACGCAGTATTTT. The complete variable domain, with remaining parts taken from reference TRBV7-8 and TRBJ2-3, reads GAGVSQSPRYKVAKRGQDVALRCDPISGHVSLFWYQQALGQGPEFLTYFQNEAQLDKSGLPSDRFFAERPEGSVSTLKIQRTQQEDSAVYLCASSRDRGQDTQYFGPGTRLTVL.

In this sample, this clonotype turned up a few times. V and J are TRBV3-1 and TRBJ2-7; D gene uncertain. The CDR3 covers 13 residues. From germline, CDR1 is LGHDT and CDR2 YNNKEL (reference sequence). Trimming took off 4 bases at V and 2 bases at J, with 9 bases between the two ends. CDR3 coding DNA: TGTGCCAGCAGCCCCCCGGAAACCTACGAGCAGTACTTC. It is translated as CASSPPETYEQYF.

The chain combines TRBV4-1 with TRBJ2-1; 7 bases line up with TRBD2. Germline assignment: CDR1 MGHRA and CDR2 YSYEKL. The CDR3 loop spans 13 amino acids. The junction had 8 bases not matched to a gene; V was cut back by 0 bases and J by 15 bases. CDR3 DNA sequence: TGCGCCAGCAGCCAAGAGTTGGCGGGAGCACTGTTCTTC. It yields the protein CASSQELAGALFF.

Concerning this clonotype itself: Relative to the germline gene, one junction end is altered; a read error may explain this. V and J are TRBV4-2 and TRBJ2-5, with 13 bases lining up with TRBD2. Germline CDR1 reads LGHNA; CDR2 reads YNFKEQ. CDR3 length: 15 residues. The CDR3 is CASSQGTSGGETQCF. The CDR3 bases are TGTGCCAGCAGCCAAGGGACTAGCGGGGGAGAGACCCAGTGCTTC.

V usage is TRBV6-2 or TRBV6-3 and J usage is TRBJ2-5; D gene ambiguous. Looked up from germline, CDR1 is MNHEY and CDR2 is SVGEGT. This CDR3 has 11 amino acids. The V gene lost 7 bases and the J gene lost 7 bases, with 10 bases spanning the gap. CDR3 coding DNA: TGTGCCAGCAAAGGAAAGGGGACCCAGTACTTC. Translated, it gives CASKGKGTQYF.

V usage is TRBV24-1 and J usage is TRBJ1-5, with 7 positions matching TRBD1. J lost 3 bases, V lost 5 bases, and 9 bases had no gene match. From germline, CDR1 is KGHDR and CDR2 SFDVKD. The CDR3 contains 16 residues. This CDR3 reads CATSGPGTAFNQPQHF. CDR3 bases: TGTGCCACCAGTGGTCCAGGGACAGCCTTCAATCAGCCCCAGCATTTT.

The chain links TRBV7-9 to TRBJ2-1, with D perhaps matching TRBD1 (6 bases). The last part of the DNA fits TRBJ2-7 better; the J call may be wrong. Germline CDR1 SEHNR, CDR2 FQNEAQ (reference sequence). The CDR3 loop spans 19 amino acids. The CDR3 sequence: CASSYLFRWGPSSYNEQYF. The CDR3 bases are TGTGCCAGCAGCTATTTGTTTAGGTGGGGGCCAAGCTCCTACAATGAGCAGTACTTC.

V usage is TRBV24-1 and J usage is TRBJ2-3; 7 bases agree with TRBD2. The CDR3 covers 13 residues. V shed 3 bases, J shed 5 bases, and the junction held 1 base outside the gene matches. In germline, CDR1 is KGHDR, CDR2 SFDVKD. The CDR3 sequence is CATSDTSVDTQYF. For the CDR3, the DNA is TGTGCCACCAGTGATACTAGCGTAGATACGCAGTATTTT.

The V gene is TRBV7-2, the J gene TRBJ2-5; D is unclear. The CDR3 sequence is 13 residues long. Germline CDR1 SGHTA, CDR2 FQGNSA. The V gene lost 2 bases and the J gene lost 3 bases, with 7 bases spanning the gap. The CDR3 here is CASSLHMEETQYF. CDR3 DNA sequence: TGTGCCAGCAGCTTACATATGGAAGAGACCCAGTACTTC.

The genes are TRBV20-1 and TRBJ2-7; TRBD2 matches at 9 bases. The DNA matches TRBJ2-4 better at its end, which makes the J call doubtful. CDR3 size: 15 residues. CDR1 and CDR2 (germline): DFQATT, SNEGSKA (reference sequence). CDR3: CSAKPVSGSFSIQYF. As DNA, the CDR3 is TGCAGTGCTAAACCTGTTAGCGGGAGTTTTAGCATTCAGTACTTC.

This clonotype has just one count. This chain connects TRBV6-5 to TRBJ2-7, with a possible D match to TRBD1 (6 bases). Near its end, the DNA agrees better with TRBJ2-5, so the J call may be wrong. CDR1 and CDR2 (germline): MNHEY, SVGAGI. This CDR3 is 13 amino acids long. The DNA of the CDR3 is TGTGCCAGCAGTTTGACAGGTCTGAGGACCCAGTACTTC. Amino acid sequence: CASSLTGLRTQYF.

The chain carries TRBV10-3 and TRBJ1-6; 7 nucleotides align to TRBD1. The CDR3 is 15 amino acids. The V gene's germline CDR1 is ENHRY and CDR2 SYGVKD. V trimming: 6 bases; J trimming: 7 bases; junction bases outside the gene matches: 9. The CDR3 bases are TGTGCCATCAGGGCCGGGACAGAAGGAAATTCACCCCTCCACTTT. This translates into CAIRAGTEGNSPLHF.

This sequence joins TRBV5-5 and TRBJ2-3; D may correspond to TRBD1 or TRBD2 (5 bases each). CDR1 and CDR2 from the germline V gene are SGHKS and YYEKEE (reference sequence). The V end was cut by 1 base, the J end by 7 bases, with 16 bases between. This CDR3 is built from 15 residues. The CDR3 loop is CASSLWGNHMYTQYF. The CDR3 nucleotides are TGTGCCAGCAGCTTGTGGGGGAACCACATGTATACGCAGTATTTT.

This clonotype was seen a few times. This rearrangement joins TRBV10-3 to TRBJ2-3; D is undetermined. V was clipped by 2 bases and J by 5 bases, with 11 bases between them. CDR3 length equals 14 residues. Looked up from germline, CDR1 is ENHRY and CDR2 is SYGVKD. The CDR3 nucleotides read TGTGCCATCAGTGAGCAAAGAGATGGAGATACGCAGTATTTT. It codes for CAISEQRDGDTQYF.

This rearrangement joins TRBV2 to TRBJ2-1, with TRBD2 matching 7 bases. The germline V gene encodes CDR1 SNHLY and CDR2 FYNNEI. The CDR3 length is 16 residues. Trimming at V came to 5 bases and at J to 0 bases, leaving 7 bases not matched to a gene. The CDR3 DNA follows: TGTGCCAGCAGTATAGCGGGCGAGAGCTCCTACAATGAGCAGTTCTTC. It codes for CASSIAGESSYNEQFF.

This clonotype was picked up a small number of times. The chain carries TRBV5-5 and TRBJ1-1, with D possibly TRBD1 on 6 matching bases. Between the trimmed V and J ends, which lost 0 bases and 0 bases, there was a span of 15 bases. Germline CDR1 and CDR2: SGHKS and YYEKEE (reference sequence). CDR3 length: 17 amino acids. CDR3 nucleotide sequence: TGTGCCAGCAGCTTGGAGCCAGGGGAGCGCATGAACACTGAAGCTTTCTTT. This gives the protein CASSLEPGERMNTEAFF.

The chain uses TRBV5-1 and TRBJ1-1; tentatively, D is TRBD1 (6 bases). Trimming pared 6 bases from V and 5 bases from J, leaving 14 bases between. CDR1 is SGHRS, CDR2 YFSETQ, per germline. This CDR3 has 13 residues. The DNA of the CDR3 is TGCGCCAGCAAGCAGGGGCCGCGAACTGAAGCTTTCTTT. This translates into CASKQGPRTEAFF.

The V call is TRBV5-1, the J call TRBJ1-2; TRBD1 is a possible D gene (6 bases). The CDR3 has 15 amino acids. The V and J ends lost 0 bases and 3 bases respectively, with 12 bases between them. In germline, CDR1 is SGHRS, CDR2 YFSETQ. The CDR3 reads CASSLDRGTDYGYTF. The CDR3 nucleotides read TGCGCCAGCAGCTTGGATAGGGGGACGGACTATGGCTACACCTTC. Full variable domain (missing parts from reference TRBV5-1 and TRBJ1-2): KAGVTQTPRYLIKTRGQQVTLSCSPISGHRSVSWYQQTPGQGLQFLFEYFSETQRNKGNFPGRFSGRQFSNSRSEMNVSTLELGDSALYLCASSLDRGTDYGYTFGSGTRLTVV.

The chain carries TRBV9 and TRBJ2-5; D unresolved. V lost 0 bases, J lost 5 bases, and 11 bases lay in between. Per the germline V gene, CDR1 is SGDLS and CDR2 is YYNGEE. This CDR3 comprises 14 residues. The CDR3 nucleotides read TGTGCCAGCAGCGTAGCTCGGAATTGGGAGACCCAGTACTTC. Its protein is CASSVARNWETQYF.

The chain couples TRBV5-1 to TRBJ2-7, with D possibly TRBD1 on 7 matching bases. V gave up 3 bases and J gave up 3 bases, with 13 bases separating them. This CDR3 has 14 residues. Per the germline V gene, CDR1 is SGHRS and CDR2 is YFSETQ. Here the CDR3 DNA reads TGCGCCAGCAGCTCTACAGGGGACTTCTACGAGCAGTACTTC. As protein: CASSSTGDFYEQYF.